A single T cell receptor (beta chain) is shown here with its context. This entry belongs to a study of beta chain features in type 1 diabetes. The isolated RNA, all of it, was reverse transcribed, so expressed TCRB transcripts were what got sequenced. Sequenced by immunoSEQ multiplex PCR; TCRdb stores in-frame clones only, minus some. The sample carries more than 150,000 clones, 13% recorded once. The TCR was taken from a woman aged 18-30 years in good health. The specimen sequenced was central memory CD4+ T cells from blood.

CDR3 DNA sequence: TGCGCCAGCAGCCCAGCCAGCGGGGGATACAATGAGCAGTTCTTC. This translates into CASSPASGGYNEQFF. V gene TRBV5-1 combines with J gene TRBJ2-1; 8 bases agree with TRBD2. The CDR3 is made up of 15 amino acids. The junction had 7 bases not matched to a gene; V was cut back by 4 bases and J by 4 bases. Germline lookup yields CDR1 SGHRS and CDR2 YFSETQ. Full variable domain (rest looked up from reference TRBV5-1 and TRBJ2-1): KAGVTQTPRYLIKTRGQQVTLSCSPISGHRSVSWYQQTPGQGLQFLFEYFSETQRNKGNFPGRFSGRQFSNSRSEMNVSTLELGDSALYLCASSPASGGYNEQFFGPGTRLTVL.